The present T cell receptor (beta chain) was sequenced within a study of cytomegalovirus exposure and HLA in healthy donors. As for this clone: The antigen is not known.

General study points: The only immune exposure information that was available was CMV serostatus. Reported performance of the classifier showed diagnosis of cytomegalovirus status with high specificity and sensitivity. TCR beta sequences reportedly predicted the HLA-A and HLA-B alleles of most subjects accurately. The study designated fewer than 200 TCR beta chains cytomegalovirus-associated.

The CDR3 covers 19 residues. The primer mix had 60 Vbeta and 13 Jbeta primers. The table came from immunoSEQ multiplex PCR; TCRdb's copy has only in-frame clones and leaves some out. The data show about 98,000 clones, approximately 83% seen once. This clonotype was sampled from a female donor in good health and CMV-seropositive. V is TRBV1 and J is TRBJ2-5; the table calls TRBD2, which could not be checked here. The J call may not be correct, given that the DNA end is closer to TRBJ2-7. TRBV1 is labeled a pseudogene. Specimen: PBMCs. CDR3 bases: TGCACCAGCAGCCGAAACCCTGGCCCGATTGCGGGAGTCGACTACGAGCAGTACTTC. This translates into CTSSRNPGPIAGVDYEQYF.